This T cell receptor (beta chain) was recovered during a study of shared clonotypes between healthy human individuals (TCRdb year 2020). About the full investigation: A few men and a couple of women, aged 18 to 49 years, made up the cohort. For each donor, CD4 naive and CD4 memory were each given three plates, CD8 naive was given two plates, and CD8 memory was given one plate. Blood TCR repertoires of about 5 healthy adults were deeply sequenced to estimate repertoire size and the extent of clonotype sharing between individuals. To increase sequencing depth and limit assay-specific biases, different laboratories used diverse techniques to prepare libraries and sequence TCR repertoires. Each donor's leukapheresis produced roughly between roughly 0.85 and 9.5 billion PBMCs.

CD8 naive samples were CD45RO-negative cells positively selected for CCR7, giving a CD45RA+CCR7+ population that excluded TemRA cells. The donors were healthy, HIV-negative adults who had no recently reported acute infections or vaccinations. Every donor was a Caucasian adult residing in Nashville, Tennessee, USA. Blood was obtained by leukapheresis, after which PBMCs were separated by Ficoll-Histopaque density gradient centrifugation and cryopreserved in liquid nitrogen vapor phase. Purity and quantity of every magnetically sorted T cell population were checked by analytical flow cytometry. Each sorted fraction had its genomic DNA isolated and then quantified by UV absorbance on a Nanodrop 2000c. TCR CDR3 regions were amplified from genomic DNA by multiplex PCR using the deep immunoSEQ assay. Genomic DNA extracted from each cell subset was distributed evenly over all wells of several immunoSEQ 96-well plates, and each plate served as one replicate. For sorted subsets, around 200 ng genomic DNA, equal to about 30,000 T cell genomes, was loaded into each replicate PCR. The purified libraries were quantified using a Qubit 3.0 fluorometer, sized with a Bioanalyzer 2100, and then quantified again using the KAPA Library Quantification kit. A separate single-read 150-cycle Illumina NextSeq 550 flow cell was used to sequence each immunoSEQ 96-well plate. From the authors' description of their analysis: Because only junctional sequences without quality scores were contained in the immunoSEQ output, filtering matching that applied to full-length reads could not be performed. Sequences were annotated with PyIR, a Python wrapper for IgBLAST v1.9, and V/J genes and CDR3 were assigned using IMGT germline references. Reads were removed for weak V/J assignments (E-value above 1e-6), missing CDR3, stop codons, out-of-frame junctions, or ambiguous translated residues. A V3J clonotype was defined by an identical inferred V gene, J gene, and CDR3 amino acid sequence. Percentage overlap between repertoires was calculated by dividing the number of shared unique clonotypes by the size of the smaller repertoire. Richness of each repertoire was evaluated using RTK rarefaction, the Chao1 estimator, and Recon v2.1 estimates of unobserved clonotypes. Generation probabilities were computed with OLGA for all TCRbeta clonotypes obtained by the gDNA method from a few donors. TCRdb mirrors the immuneACCESS table, restricted to in-frame sequences. Some clones are absent from its copies; in checked studies, under half trace to an unresolved V gene, and the reason for the others is unknown. The V and J calls and clone size are taken from that table; D and trimming were inferred from the DNA. Present in this sample are roughly 590,000 clones, 95% to 96% of which were seen just once. The ten largest clones take up 0.095% to 0.12% of the sample.

Trimmed from V: 3 bases; trimmed from J: 5 bases; junction bases lacking a gene match: 5. Based on the germline V gene, the CDR1 and CDR2 sequences are SGHDT and YYEEEE. Measured from the cysteine to the phenylalanine, the CDR3 is 16 residues long. Only CDR3 DNA remains: 48 bases, in frame from the first base. General study outcomes and caveats: Compared with non-shared clonotypes, the clonotypes found in all four sorted-subset donors had higher generation probabilities. The small number of donors limited the genetic and exposure-history diversity represented. Pairwise subsampling indicated that sequencing depth was expected to affect the degree of clonotype sharing among donors. Across a few donors, about 5% of naive CD4, approximately 3.6% of naive CD8, about 2.3% of memory CD4, and approximately 0.42% of memory CD8 clonotypes were shared. Rarefaction of sorted-subset datasets indicated incomplete sequencing despite the large sequencing depth. Larger estimated clonotype richness was generally found for naive subsets than for memory subsets. Sampling was restricted to blood, and TCR repertoires in tissue are likely to differ from TCR repertoires in blood.

Notes on this clone: No antigen is known for it. Base qualities are not provided; no much larger clone lies one nucleotide away.

Recombination joined TRBV5-6 with TRBJ2-1; 13 junctional bases match TRBD2. Sequenced material: naive CD8+ T cells sorted from blood. This sample's cell subset or site label indicates: CD45RA+CCR7+. This TCR derives from a woman in her twenties or thirties in good health. CDR3 reads: CASSYSGLAGHNEQFF. The DNA is TGTGCCAGCAGCTACTCGGGACTAGCGGGACACAATGAGCAGTTCTTC.